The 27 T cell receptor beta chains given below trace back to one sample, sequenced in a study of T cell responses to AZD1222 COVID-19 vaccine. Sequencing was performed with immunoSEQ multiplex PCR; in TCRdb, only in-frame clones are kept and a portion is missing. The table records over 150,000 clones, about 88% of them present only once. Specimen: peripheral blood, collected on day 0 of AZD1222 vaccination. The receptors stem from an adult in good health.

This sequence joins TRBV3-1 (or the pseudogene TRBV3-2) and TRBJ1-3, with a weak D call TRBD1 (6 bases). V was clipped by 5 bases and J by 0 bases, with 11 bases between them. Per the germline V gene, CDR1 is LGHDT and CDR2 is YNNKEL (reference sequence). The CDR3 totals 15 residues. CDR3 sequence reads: CASSKGGSSGNTIYF. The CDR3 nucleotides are TGTGCCAGCAGCAAGGGGGGGAGCTCTGGAAACACCATATATTTT.

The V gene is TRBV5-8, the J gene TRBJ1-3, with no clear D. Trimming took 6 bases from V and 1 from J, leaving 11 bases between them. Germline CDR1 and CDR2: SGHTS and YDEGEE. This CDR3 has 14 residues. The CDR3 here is CASIPRGSGNTIYF. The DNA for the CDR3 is TGTGCCAGCATACCTCGGGGATCTGGAAACACCATATATTTT.

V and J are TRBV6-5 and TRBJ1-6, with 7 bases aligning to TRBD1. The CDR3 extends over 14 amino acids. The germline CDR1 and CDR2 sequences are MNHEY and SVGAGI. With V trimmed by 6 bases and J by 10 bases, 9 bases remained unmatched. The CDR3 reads CASRITGEESPLHF. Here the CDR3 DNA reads TGTGCCAGCAGAATAACAGGGGAGGAATCACCCCTCCACTTT.

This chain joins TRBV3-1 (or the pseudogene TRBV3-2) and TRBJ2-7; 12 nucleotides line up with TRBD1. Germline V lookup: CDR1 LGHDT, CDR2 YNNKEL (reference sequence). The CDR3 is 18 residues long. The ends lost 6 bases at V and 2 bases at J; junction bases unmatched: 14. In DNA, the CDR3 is TGTGCCAGCAGGTATCCGGGACAGGGGGCCAGGGCCCCCTACGAGCAGTACTTC. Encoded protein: CASRYPGQGARAPYEQYF.

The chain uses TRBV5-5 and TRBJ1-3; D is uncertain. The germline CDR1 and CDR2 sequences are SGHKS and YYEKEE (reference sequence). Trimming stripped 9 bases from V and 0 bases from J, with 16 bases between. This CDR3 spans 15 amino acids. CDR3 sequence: CATSAAGRSGNTIYF. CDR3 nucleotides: TGTGCCACCTCAGCTGCAGGACGCTCTGGAAACACCATATATTTT.

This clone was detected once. CDR3 in DNA: TGCGCCAGCAGCATCCAGGGACAGGGAAACGAAAAACTGTTTTTT. This encodes CASSIQGQGNEKLFF. This chain connects TRBV5-1 to TRBJ1-4, with 9 positions matching TRBD1. Trimming cost V 4 bases and J 8 bases; bases outside gene matches: 9. This CDR3 spans 15 amino acids. Germline V gene lookup returns CDR1 SGHRS and CDR2 YFSETQ.

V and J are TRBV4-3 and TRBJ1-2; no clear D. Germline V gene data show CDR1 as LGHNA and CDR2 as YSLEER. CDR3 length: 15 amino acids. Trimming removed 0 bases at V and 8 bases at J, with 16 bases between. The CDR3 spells CASSQDKWPREGYTF. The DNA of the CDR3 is TGCGCCAGCAGCCAAGATAAGTGGCCTAGGGAAGGCTACACCTTC.

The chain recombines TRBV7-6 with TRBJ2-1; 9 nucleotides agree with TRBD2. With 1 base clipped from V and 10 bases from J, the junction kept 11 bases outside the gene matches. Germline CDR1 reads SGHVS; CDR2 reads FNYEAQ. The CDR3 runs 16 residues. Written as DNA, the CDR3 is TGTGCCAGCAGCTTAGTTAGCGGGGGCCCCCTCGGGGAGCAGTTCTTC. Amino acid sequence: CASSLVSGGPLGEQFF.

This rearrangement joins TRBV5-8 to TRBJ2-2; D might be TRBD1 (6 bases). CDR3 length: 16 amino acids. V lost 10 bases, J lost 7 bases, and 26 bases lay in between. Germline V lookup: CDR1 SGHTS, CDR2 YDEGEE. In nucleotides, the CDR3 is TGTGCCTCTCATGGACGTCTCCTACAGGGCGGCGGGGAGCTGTTTTTT. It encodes CASHGRLLQGGGELFF. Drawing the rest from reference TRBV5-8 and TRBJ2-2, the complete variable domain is EAGVTQSPTHLIKTRGQQATLRCSPISGHTSVYWYQQALGLGLQFLLWYDEGEERNRGNFPPRFSGRQFPNYSSELNVNALELEDSALYLCASHGRLLQGGGELFFGEGSRLTVL.

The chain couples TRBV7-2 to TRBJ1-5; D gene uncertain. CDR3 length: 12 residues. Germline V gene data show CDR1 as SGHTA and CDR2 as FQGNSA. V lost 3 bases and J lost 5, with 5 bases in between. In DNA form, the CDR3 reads TGTGCCAGCAGCTTTCGAGATCAGCCCCAGCATTTT. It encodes CASSFRDQPQHF.

The CDR3 nucleotides read TGCGCCAGCAGCTTGTCTTCGGGGGGGCACTACAATGAGCAGTTCTTC. The encoded protein is CASSLSSGGHYNEQFF. The V and J genes are TRBV5-1 and TRBJ2-1; TRBD2 agrees at 8 bases. Germline CDR1 SGHRS, CDR2 YFSETQ. This CDR3 contains 16 residues. The J segment lost 3 bases and the V segment lost 1 base, leaving 6 bases of the junction unmatched.

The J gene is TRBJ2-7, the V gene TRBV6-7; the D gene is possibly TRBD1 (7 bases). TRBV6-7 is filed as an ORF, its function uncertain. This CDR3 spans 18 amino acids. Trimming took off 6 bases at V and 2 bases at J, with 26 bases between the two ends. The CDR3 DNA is TGTGCCAGCAGACCCCGGAGGGGGCGCCCCGAGAAGGCCTACGAGCAGTACTTC. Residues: CASRPRRGRPEKAYEQYF.

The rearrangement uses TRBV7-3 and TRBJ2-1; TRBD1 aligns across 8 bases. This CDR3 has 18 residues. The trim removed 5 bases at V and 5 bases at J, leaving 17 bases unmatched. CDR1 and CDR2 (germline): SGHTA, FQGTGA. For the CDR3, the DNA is TGTGCCAGCAGCCCACGACCCTTAAACCCGACAGGGGACAATGAGCAGTTCTTC. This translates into CASSPRPLNPTGDNEQFF.

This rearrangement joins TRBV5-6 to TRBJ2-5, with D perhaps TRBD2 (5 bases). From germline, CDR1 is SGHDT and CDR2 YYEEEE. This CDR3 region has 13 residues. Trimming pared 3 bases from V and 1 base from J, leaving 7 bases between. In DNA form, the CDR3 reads TGTGCCAGCAGCTCGGACTTCCAAGAGACCCAGTACTTC. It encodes CASSSDFQETQYF.

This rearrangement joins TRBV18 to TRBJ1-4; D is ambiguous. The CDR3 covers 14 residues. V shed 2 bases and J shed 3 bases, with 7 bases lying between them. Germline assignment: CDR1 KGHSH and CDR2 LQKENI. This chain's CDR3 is CASSPREANEKLFF. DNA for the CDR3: TGTGCCAGCTCACCAAGGGAAGCTAATGAAAAACTGTTTTTT.

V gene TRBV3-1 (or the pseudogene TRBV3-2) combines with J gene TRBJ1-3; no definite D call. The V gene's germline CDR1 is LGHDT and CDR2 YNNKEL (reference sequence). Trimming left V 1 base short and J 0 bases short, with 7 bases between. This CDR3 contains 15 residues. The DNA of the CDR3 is TGTGCCAGCAGCCAAGGTTTCCTCTCTGGAAACACCATATATTTT. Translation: CASSQGFLSGNTIYF.

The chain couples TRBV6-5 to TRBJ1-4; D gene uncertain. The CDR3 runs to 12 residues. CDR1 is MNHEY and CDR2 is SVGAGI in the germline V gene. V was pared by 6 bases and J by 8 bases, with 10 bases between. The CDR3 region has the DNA TGTGCCAGCAGGCCAGAAAGGGAAAAACTGTTTTTT. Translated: CASRPEREKLFF.

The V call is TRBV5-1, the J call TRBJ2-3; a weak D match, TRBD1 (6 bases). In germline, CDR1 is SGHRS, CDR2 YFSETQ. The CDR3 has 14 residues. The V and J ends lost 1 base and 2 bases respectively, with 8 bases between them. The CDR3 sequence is CASSLSGATDTQYF. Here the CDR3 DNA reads TGCGCCAGCAGCTTGTCAGGGGCCACAGATACGCAGTATTTT. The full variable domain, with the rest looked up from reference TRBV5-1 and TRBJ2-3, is KAGVTQTPRYLIKTRGQQVTLSCSPISGHRSVSWYQQTPGQGLQFLFEYFSETQRNKGNFPGRFSGRQFSNSRSEMNVSTLELGDSALYLCASSLSGATDTQYFGPGTRLTVL.

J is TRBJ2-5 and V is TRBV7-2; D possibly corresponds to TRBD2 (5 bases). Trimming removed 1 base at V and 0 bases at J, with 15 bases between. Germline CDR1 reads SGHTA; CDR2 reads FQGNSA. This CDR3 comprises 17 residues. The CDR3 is CASSLVIGGRDQETQYF. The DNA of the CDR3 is TGTGCCAGCAGCTTAGTCATCGGAGGCCGGGACCAAGAGACCCAGTACTTC.

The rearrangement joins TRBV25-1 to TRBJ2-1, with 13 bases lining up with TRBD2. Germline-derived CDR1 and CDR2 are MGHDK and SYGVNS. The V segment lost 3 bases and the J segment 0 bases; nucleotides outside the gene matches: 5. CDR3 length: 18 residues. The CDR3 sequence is CASSEGTSGVNSYNEQFF. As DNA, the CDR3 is TGTGCCAGCAGTGAGGGGACTAGCGGGGTCAACTCCTACAATGAGCAGTTCTTC.

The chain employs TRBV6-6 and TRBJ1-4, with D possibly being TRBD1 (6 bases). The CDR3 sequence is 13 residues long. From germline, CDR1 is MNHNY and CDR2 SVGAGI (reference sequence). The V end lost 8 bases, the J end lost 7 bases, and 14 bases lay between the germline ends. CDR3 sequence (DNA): TGTGCCAGCGCACAGGGATGGTCTGAAAAACTGTTTTTT. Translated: CASAQGWSEKLFF.

The CDR3 sequence is CASSPDRGKYEQYF. CDR3 nucleotide sequence: TGTGCCAGCAGCCCAGACAGGGGGAAGTACGAGCAGTACTTC. The V and J genes are TRBV7-3 and TRBJ2-7; 9 bases are shared with TRBD1. The V segment lost 5 bases and the J segment 4 bases; nucleotides outside the gene matches: 6. The CDR3 loop spans 14 amino acids. Per germline, CDR1 SGHTA and CDR2 FQGTGA.

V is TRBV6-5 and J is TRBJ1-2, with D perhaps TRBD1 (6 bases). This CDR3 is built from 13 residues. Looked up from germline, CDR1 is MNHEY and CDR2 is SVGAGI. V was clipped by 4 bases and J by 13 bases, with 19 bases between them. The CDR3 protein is CASSSYQQGEITF. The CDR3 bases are TGTGCCAGCAGTTCCTATCAACAGGGTGAGATCACCTTC.

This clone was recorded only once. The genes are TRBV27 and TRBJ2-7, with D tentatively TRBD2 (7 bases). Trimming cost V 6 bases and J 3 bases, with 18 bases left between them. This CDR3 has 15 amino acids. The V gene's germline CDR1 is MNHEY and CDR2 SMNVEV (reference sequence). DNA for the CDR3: TGTGCCAGCAGCCCGGGGGGCAGGACGGGCTACGAGCAGTACTTC. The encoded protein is CASSPGGRTGYEQYF.

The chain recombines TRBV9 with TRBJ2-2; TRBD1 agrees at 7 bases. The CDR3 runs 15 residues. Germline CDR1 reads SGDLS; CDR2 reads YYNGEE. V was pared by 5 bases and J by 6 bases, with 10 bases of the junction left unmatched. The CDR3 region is CASSRGEGAAGELFF. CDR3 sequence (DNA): TGTGCCAGCAGTCGGGGAGAGGGGGCGGCCGGGGAGCTGTTTTTT.

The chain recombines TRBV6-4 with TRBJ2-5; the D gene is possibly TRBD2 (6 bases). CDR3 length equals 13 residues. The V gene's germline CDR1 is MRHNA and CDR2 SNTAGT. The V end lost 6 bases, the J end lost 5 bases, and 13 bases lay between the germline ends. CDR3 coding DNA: TGTGCCAGCAGCTCCAGTGGGGGGGAGACCCAGTACTTC. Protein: CASSSSGGETQYF.

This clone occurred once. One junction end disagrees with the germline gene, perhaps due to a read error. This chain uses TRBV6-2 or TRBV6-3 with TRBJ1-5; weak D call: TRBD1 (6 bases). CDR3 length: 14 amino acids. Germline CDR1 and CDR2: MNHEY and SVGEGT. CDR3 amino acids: CVSSYGSGDQPQHF. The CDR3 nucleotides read TGTGTCAGCAGTTACGGGTCAGGGGATCAGCCCCAGCATTTT.